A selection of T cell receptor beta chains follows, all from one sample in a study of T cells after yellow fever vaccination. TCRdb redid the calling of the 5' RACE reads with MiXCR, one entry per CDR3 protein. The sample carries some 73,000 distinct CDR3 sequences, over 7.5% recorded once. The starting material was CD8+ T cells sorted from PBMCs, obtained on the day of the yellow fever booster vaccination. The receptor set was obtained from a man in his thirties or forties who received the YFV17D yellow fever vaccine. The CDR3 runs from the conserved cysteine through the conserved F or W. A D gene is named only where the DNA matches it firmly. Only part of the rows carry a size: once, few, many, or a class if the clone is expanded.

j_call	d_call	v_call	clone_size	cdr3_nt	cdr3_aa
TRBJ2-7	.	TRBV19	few	TGTGCCGTCCGGACAACTAACGAGCAGTACTTC	CAVRTTNEQYF
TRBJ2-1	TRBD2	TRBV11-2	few	TGTGCCAGCAGCTTAGGTTTGGGGCTAGCGGACTACAATGAGCAGTTCTTC	CASSLGLGLADYNEQFF
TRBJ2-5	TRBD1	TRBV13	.	TGTGCCAGCAGCCAGACAGGGTACCAAGAGACCCAGTACTTC	CASSQTGYQETQYF
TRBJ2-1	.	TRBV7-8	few	TGTGCCAGCAGGGAAGCGGAGAGCTCCTACAATGAGCAGTTCTTC	CASREAESSYNEQFF
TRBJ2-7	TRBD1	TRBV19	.	TGTGCCAGTGGACAGGGTCTCTACGAGCAGTACTTC	CASGQGLYEQYF
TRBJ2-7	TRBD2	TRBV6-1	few	TGTGCCAGCCGAGGCGGGAGGGCGTCCTACGAGCAGTACTTC	CASRGGRASYEQYF
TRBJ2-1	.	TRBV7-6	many	TGTGCCAGCAGCTTAGAATATGAGCAGTTCTTC	CASSLEYEQFF
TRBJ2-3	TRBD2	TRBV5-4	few	TGTGCCAGCAGCACCCTAGCGGGAGGGCGTGATACGCAGTATTTT	CASSTLAGGRDTQYF
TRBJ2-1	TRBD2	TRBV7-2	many	TGTGCCAGCAGCTTACCCGGGACTATCGACTACAATGAGCAGTTCTTC	CASSLPGTIDYNEQFF
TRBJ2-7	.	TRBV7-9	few	TGTGCCAGCAGCCCCTCACGGGACCCCTACGAGCAGTACTTC	CASSPSRDPYEQYF
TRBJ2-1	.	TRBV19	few	TGTGCCAGTACCACCGGGAGTTCCTACAATGAGCAGTTCTTC	CASTTGSSYNEQFF
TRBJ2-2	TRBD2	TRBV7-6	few	TGTGCCAGCAGCCCAAGTGAGCTAGCGGGACACGGGGAGCTGTTTTTT	CASSPSELAGHGELFF
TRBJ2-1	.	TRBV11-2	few	TGTGCCAGCAGCTTAGAGGGGTTTAGCGGAACCAATGAGCAGTTCTTC	CASSLEGFSGTNEQFF
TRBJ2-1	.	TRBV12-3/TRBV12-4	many	TGTGCCAGCAGTTCCAGAGACCTCAATGAGCAGTTCTTC	CASSSRDLNEQFF
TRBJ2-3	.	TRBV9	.	TGTGCCAGCAGCTTTAGGGGCTTTAGCACAGATACGCAGTATTTT	CASSFRGFSTDTQYF
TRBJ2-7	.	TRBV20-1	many	TGCAGTGCTAGAGCTGGACTGAGAGCCTACGAGCAGTACTTC	CSARAGLRAYEQYF
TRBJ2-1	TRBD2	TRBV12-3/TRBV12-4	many	TGTGCCAGCAGCGCCCCCTTAGCGGGTGAGGGCTATGAGCAGTTCTTC	CASSAPLAGEGYEQFF
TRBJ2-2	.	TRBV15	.	TGTGCCACCAGCAGAGTTGGGGGGAGGAACACCGGGGAGCTGTTTTTT	CATSRVGGRNTGELFF
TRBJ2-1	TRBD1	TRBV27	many	TGTGCCAGCAGTTTGACAGGGTTTGACGATGAGCAGTTCTTC	CASSLTGFDDEQFF
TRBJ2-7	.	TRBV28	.	TGTGCCAGCAGTTTCCCCCTCTACGAGCAGTACTTC	CASSFPLYEQYF
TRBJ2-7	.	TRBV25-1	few	TGTGCCAGCAGTTGGGTAGGCGACTCCTACGAGCAGTACTTC	CASSWVGDSYEQYF
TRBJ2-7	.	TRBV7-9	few	TGTGCCAGCAGCTCTGCGGAAAGGGGTCTTGGGGAGCAGTACTTC	CASSSAERGLGEQYF
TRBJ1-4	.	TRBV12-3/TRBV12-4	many	TGTGCCAGCAGCGGCCGCCCTACTAATGAAAAACTGTTTTTT	CASSGRPTNEKLFF
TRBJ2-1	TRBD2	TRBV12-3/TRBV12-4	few	TGTGCCAGCAGCCCTAGCGGGAGTGTGTGGAATGAGCAGTTCTTC	CASSPSGSVWNEQFF
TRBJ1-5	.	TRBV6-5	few	TGTGCCAGCAGACCGCTGGGAGGCCGAAGGAATCAGCCCCAGCATTTT	CASRPLGGRRNQPQHF
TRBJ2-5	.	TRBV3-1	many	TGTGCCAGCAGCCAAGATTGGGAGGCCCAAGAGACCCAGTACTTC	CASSQDWEAQETQYF
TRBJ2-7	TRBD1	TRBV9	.	TGTGCCAGCAGCTCCTATTCAGGACAGGGGCGGCACGAGCAGTACTTC	CASSSYSGQGRHEQYF
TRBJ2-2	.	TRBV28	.	TGTGCCAGCAGCATAATGAACACCGGGGAGCTGTTTTTT	CASSIMNTGELFF
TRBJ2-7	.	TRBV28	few	TGTGCCAGCAGGACATACCGGGATGCTTACGAGCAGTACTTC	CASRTYRDAYEQYF
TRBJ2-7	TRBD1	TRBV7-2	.	TGTGCCAGCACCGGGACAGGGGGGATCTACGAGCAGTACTTC	CASTGTGGIYEQYF
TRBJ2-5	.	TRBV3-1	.	TGTGCCAGCACCCAATTGCAACTGACACAAGAGACCCAGTACTTC	CASTQLQLTQETQYF
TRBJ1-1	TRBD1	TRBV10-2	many	TGCGCCAGCAGTGGGGAGACAGGGTTCACTGAAGCTTTCTTT	CASSGETGFTEAFF
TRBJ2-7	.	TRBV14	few	TGTGCCAGCAGTCCAATCTCCCACGAGCAGTACTTC	CASSPISHEQYF
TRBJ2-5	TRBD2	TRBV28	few	TGTGCCACGCGTCCAGCGGGAGTTACAGAGACCCAGTACTTC	CATRPAGVTETQYF
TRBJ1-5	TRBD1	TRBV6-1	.	TGTGCCAGCAGTGCCGGACAGGAGAATCAGCCCCAGCATTTT	CASSAGQENQPQHF
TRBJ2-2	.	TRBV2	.	TGTGCCAGCAGTCTTGCCGGGACGGTGGACACCGGGGAGCTGTTTTTT	CASSLAGTVDTGELFF
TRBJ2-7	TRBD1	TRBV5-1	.	TGCGCCAGAAGCTCCATGACAGGGAACGAGCAGTACTTC	CARSSMTGNEQYF
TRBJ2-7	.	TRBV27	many	TGTGCCAGCAGTCCAGGGGGGACTGTCGAGCAGTACTTC	CASSPGGTVEQYF
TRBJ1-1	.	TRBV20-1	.	TGCAGTGCCCTGGGGCAGGGCGGGGCTGAAGCTTTCTTT	CSALGQGGAEAFF
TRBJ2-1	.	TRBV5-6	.	TGTGCCAGCAGCTTAGCTAACACCAACAATGAGCAGTTCTTC	CASSLANTNNEQFF
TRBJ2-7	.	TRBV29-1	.	TGCAGCGTTATTAAGCGGGACACTTACGAGCAGTACTTC	CSVIKRDTYEQYF
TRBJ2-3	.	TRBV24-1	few	TGTGCCACCAGTGATTTCTGGGAGGCCACAGATACGCAGTATTTT	CATSDFWEATDTQYF
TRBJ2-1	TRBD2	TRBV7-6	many	TGTGCCAGCAGCTTCACTAGCGGGAGCAACAATGAGCAGTTCTTC	CASSFTSGSNNEQFF
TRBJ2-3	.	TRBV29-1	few	TGCAGCGTTGAATTGGGAGGTGGAGATACGCAGTATTTT	CSVELGGGDTQYF
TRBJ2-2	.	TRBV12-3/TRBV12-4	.	TGTGCCAGCAGTTTAGAACGTCCCGGGGAGCTGTTTTTT	CASSLERPGELFF
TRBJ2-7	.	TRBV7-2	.	TGTGCCAGCAGCTTAGCCCATTTTGGTCCAGCGGGCTCCTACGAGCAGTACTTC	CASSLAHFGPAGSYEQYF
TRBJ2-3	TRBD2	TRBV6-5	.	TGTGCCAGCAGTTTTAGCGGGAGGGCGACAGATACGCAGTATTTT	CASSFSGRATDTQYF
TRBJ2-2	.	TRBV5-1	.	TGCGCCAGCAACGAGGACAGGAACACCGGGGAGCTGTTTTTT	CASNEDRNTGELFF
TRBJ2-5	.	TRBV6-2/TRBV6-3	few	TGTGCCAGCAGTTTCGGCACCCAAGAGACCCAGTACTTC	CASSFGTQETQYF